These T cell receptor beta chains were read from a single sample in a study of graft-versus-host responses after intestinal transplantation. The table came from immunoSEQ multiplex PCR; TCRdb's copy has only in-frame clones and leaves some out. The sample gives about 25,000 clones, 35% to 50% of which show up once; about 0.66% is in the top ten. The sequencing used alloreactive CD4+ T cells from a mixed lymphocyte reaction culture, collected before intestinal transplant. Every receptor here comes from a human patient who received an intestinal transplant. CDR3s include the opening cysteine and the closing phenylalanine or tryptophan. A D gene is named only where the DNA matches it firmly. Clone size is not always given. Where it is, it says once, few, many or a class for expanded clones.

v_gene,d_gene,abundance,j_gene,CDR3nt,CDR3aa
TRBV28,TRBD1,NA,TRBJ2-1,TGTGCCACCAGGGACAGGGGGCCCAACAATGAGCAGTTCTTC,CATRDRGPNNEQFF
TRBV7-2,NA,few,TRBJ1-2,TGTGCCAGCAGCTTCCGAGCAGGGAACTATGGCTACACCTTC,CASSFRAGNYGYTF
TRBV18,NA,few,TRBJ1-4,TGTGCCAGCTCACCACCCGGGCTACGGGGGTCGAATGAAAAACTGTTTTTT,CASSPPGLRGSNEKLFF
TRBV7-3,NA,NA,TRBJ2-1,TGTGCCAGCAGCTTCGCGGGACCCCACAATGAGCAGTTCTTC,CASSFAGPHNEQFF
TRBV5-1,TRBD2,NA,TRBJ2-3,TGCGCCAGCAGCTTTAGCGGGAGGACAGATACGCAGTATTTT,CASSFSGRTDTQYF
TRBV15,NA,NA,TRBJ1-4,TGTGCCACCAGGGAGAGAGAGGCATTTTCGGAAAAACTGTTTTTT,CATREREAFSEKLFF
TRBV7-9,NA,few,TRBJ1-1,TGTGCCAGCAGCTTAGGGCGGTTTAGCACTGAAGCTTTCTTT,CASSLGRFSTEAFF
TRBV5-1,NA,few,TRBJ2-1,TGCGCCAGCAGCTTGGAGGTCAGGCCCTACAATGAGCAGTTCTTC,CASSLEVRPYNEQFF
TRBV2,NA,few,TRBJ2-3,TGTGCCAGCAGCACTGCAGATACGCAGTATTTT,CASSTADTQYF
TRBV28,NA,few,TRBJ2-1,TGTGCCAGCAGTCAACTGTATGAGCAGTTCTTC,CASSQLYEQFF
TRBV5-4,NA,NA,TRBJ2-7,TGTGCCAGCAGCTCAGGGGCCGGTCTATACGAGCAGTACTTC,CASSSGAGLYEQYF
TRBV30,NA,few,TRBJ1-1,TGTGCCTGGAGTCCTATAACTGAAGCTTTCTTT,CAWSPITEAFF
TRBV5-1,NA,NA,TRBJ2-3,TGCGCCAGCAGCCCTGGACTATCGGATGGGGATACGCAGTATTTT,CASSPGLSDGDTQYF
TRBV9,TRBD1,few,TRBJ1-1,TGTGCCAGCAGCGTAGTTCAGGGGGGAAACACTGAAGCTTTCTTT,CASSVVQGGNTEAFF
TRBV11-2,NA,few,TRBJ2-5,TGTGCCAGCAGCTTAGGCGGGACCCATTGGGGAGAGACCCAGTACTTC,CASSLGGTHWGETQYF
TRBV4-3,TRBD1,NA,TRBJ1-2,TGCGCCAGCAGCCGGACAGGCCGCTATGGCTACACCTTC,CASSRTGRYGYTF
TRBV11-3,TRBD1,once,TRBJ1-2,TGTGCCAGCAGCTTCGAACAGGGGGCCTCTGGCTACACCTTC,CASSFEQGASGYTF
TRBV12-5,NA,few,TRBJ1-3,TGTGCTAGTGGACTATACCCGGCAGGGGAGAACACCATATATTTT,CASGLYPAGENTIYF
TRBV5-4,NA,few,TRBJ1-2,TGTGCCAGCGCCGCCGACAGAAAGAGTGGCTACACCTTC,CASAADRKSGYTF
TRBV18,TRBD1,NA,TRBJ1-1,TGTGCCAGCTCACCCGGACAGGCCATGAACACTGAAGCTTTCTTT,CASSPGQAMNTEAFF
TRBV7-7,TRBD2,few,TRBJ2-2,TGTGCCAGCAGCCCGGGACTAGCGGGGGCCACCGGGGAGCTGTTTTTT,CASSPGLAGATGELFF
TRBV6-5,TRBD2,NA,TRBJ2-1,TGTGCCAGCAGTTACCTGGCTAGCGGGACCTACAATGAGCAGTTCTTC,CASSYLASGTYNEQFF
TRBV11-2,NA,NA,TRBJ2-5,TGTGCCAGCAGCTTAGTTTGGGTGGCAGGACAAGAGACCCAGTACTTC,CASSLVWVAGQETQYF
TRBV15,TRBD1,NA,TRBJ2-5,TGTGCCACCAGCAGACAGGGGGCGACTTTCAGTTACCAAGAGACCCAGTACTTC,CATSRQGATFSYQETQYF
TRBV6-5,NA,NA,TRBJ2-7,TGTGCCAGCAGTTATCGCCCGGGACAACCCTACGAGCAGTACTTC,CASSYRPGQPYEQYF
TRBV2,TRBD1,few,TRBJ1-2,TGTGCCAGCAAATCGGGACAGGGGGCAAGTGGCTACACCTTC,CASKSGQGASGYTF
TRBV4-1,NA,few,TRBJ1-2,TGCGCCAGCAGCCAAGACAGGGATACCTATGGCTACACCTTC,CASSQDRDTYGYTF
TRBV4-1,NA,few,TRBJ1-5,TGCGCCAGCAGCCAACATGTGGGCCAGGGTAGCAATCAGCCCCAGCATTTT,CASSQHVGQGSNQPQHF
TRBV19,TRBD1,medium-sized,TRBJ1-1,TGTGCCAGTAGTACCTACGGGACAGCGAAAAACACTGAAGCTTTCTTT,CASSTYGTAKNTEAFF
TRBV21-1,NA,few,TRBJ2-5,TGTGCCAGCAGCACCTGCCCAGCTCCGGGGGGTACGCAAGAGACCCAGTACTTC,CASSTCPAPGGTQETQYF
TRBV30,TRBD1,few,TRBJ1-2,TGTGCCTGGAGAGGGACAGGTCTCTATGGCTACACCTTC,CAWRGTGLYGYTF
TRBV7-2,NA,NA,TRBJ1-4,TGTGCCAGCAGCGCCAACAGGGACCTTGGCCTGTTTTTT,CASSANRDLGLFF
TRBV5-8,TRBD1,few,TRBJ1-1,TGTGCCAGCAGCTTGGCCCAGGGGGCGAACACTGAAGCTTTCTTT,CASSLAQGANTEAFF
TRBV2,TRBD1,NA,TRBJ1-2,TGTGCCAGCAGTCTAGGGGGCCGACACTATGGCTACACCTTC,CASSLGGRHYGYTF
TRBV4-1,NA,few,TRBJ2-3,TGCGCCAGCAGCCCCCGCCCGACGGGGACAGATACGCAGTATTTT,CASSPRPTGTDTQYF
TRBV29-1,TRBD1,NA,TRBJ2-7,TGCAGCGTAATAGACAGGGCCTACGAGCAGTACTTC,CSVIDRAYEQYF
TRBV6-6,NA,few,TRBJ1-2,TGTGCCAGCAGTTACTCTACAGGGCAGGGCTACACCTTC,CASSYSTGQGYTF
TRBV5-4,TRBD2,few,TRBJ2-7,TGTGCCAGCAGCTTGGTTCCTAGCGGACGCTCCTACGAGCAGTACTTC,CASSLVPSGRSYEQYF
TRBV6-6,TRBD1,few,TRBJ1-5,TGTGCCAGCAGTTATGTTTTGACAGGGAGTCAGCCCCAGCATTTT,CASSYVLTGSQPQHF
TRBV29-1,NA,NA,TRBJ2-5,TGCAGCGTTGCCCGGGTGGAAGAGACCCAGTACTTC,CSVARVEETQYF
TRBV19,NA,NA,TRBJ2-3,TGTGCCACTACGCCGGGTCGAATCGGCACAGATACGCAGTATTTT,CATTPGRIGTDTQYF
TRBV30,NA,NA,TRBJ1-3,TGTGCCTGGAGTTTAACCGGGTACTCTGGAAACACCATATATTTT,CAWSLTGYSGNTIYF
TRBV4-1,TRBD1,NA,TRBJ1-2,TGCGCCAGCAGCTCGGGACAGGGCCCCCTCTATGGCTACACCTTC,CASSSGQGPLYGYTF
TRBV18,NA,NA,TRBJ1-1,TGTGCCAGCTCTCCGTTTGGGGACCGGGGGGCTACTGAAGCTTTCTTT,CASSPFGDRGATEAFF